This record covers a single TCR beta chain. Its target is not known. This sample stems from a study of blood T cells in healthy people across ages. Study conclusions and caveats: Greater diversity and more naive CD4+ cells were seen in long-lived donors than in aged donors. Total diversity from one million sequenced T cells was likely underestimated. A conclusive naive versus antigen-experienced comparison was prevented by the unsorted PBMCs.

This CDR3 contains 16 residues. The germline gives CDR1 SGHTA, CDR2 FQGNSA. V was pared by 2 bases and J by 2 bases, with 4 bases of the junction left unmatched. Primers used in a second PCR of roughly 6 to 11 cycles were a sample-barcoded 5' primer and a J-beta primer mix. TCRdb reprocessed the 5' RACE reads with MiXCR, giving one entry per CDR3 protein. The table shows about 1.4 million distinct CDR3 sequences, with approximately 60% occurring only once. This receptor was identified in a man between 18 and 29 years old in good health. This chain joins TRBV7-2 and TRBJ2-3, with TRBD2 matching over 10 bases. Sequencing was done on a sample of blood. The CDR3 region is CASSLTSGDYTDTQYF. CDR3 sequence (DNA): TGTGCCAGCAGCTTAACTAGCGGGGACTACACAGATACGCAGTATTTT.